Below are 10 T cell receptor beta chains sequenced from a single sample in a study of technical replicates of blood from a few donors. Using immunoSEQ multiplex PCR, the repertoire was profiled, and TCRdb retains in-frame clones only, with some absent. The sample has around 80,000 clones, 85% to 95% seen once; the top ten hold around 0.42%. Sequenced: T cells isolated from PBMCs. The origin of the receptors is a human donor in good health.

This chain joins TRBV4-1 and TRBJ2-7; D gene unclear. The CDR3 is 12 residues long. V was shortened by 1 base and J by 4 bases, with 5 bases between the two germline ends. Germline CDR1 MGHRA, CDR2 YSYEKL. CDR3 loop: CASSQADYEQYF. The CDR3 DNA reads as TGCGCCAGCAGCCAAGCAGATTACGAGCAGTACTTC.

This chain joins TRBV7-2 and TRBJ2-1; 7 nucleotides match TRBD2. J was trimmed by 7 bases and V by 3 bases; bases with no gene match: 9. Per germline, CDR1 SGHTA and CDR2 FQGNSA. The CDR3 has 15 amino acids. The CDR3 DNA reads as TGTGCCAGCAGCTTTAGCACTAGCGTACAGAATGAGCAGTTCTTC. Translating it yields CASSFSTSVQNEQFF.

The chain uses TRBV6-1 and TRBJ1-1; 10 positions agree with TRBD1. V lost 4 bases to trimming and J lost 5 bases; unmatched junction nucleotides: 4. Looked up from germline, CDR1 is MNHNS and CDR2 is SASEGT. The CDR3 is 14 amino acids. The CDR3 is CASSGTGGFTEAFF. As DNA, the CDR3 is TGTGCCAGCAGTGGGACAGGGGGATTTACTGAAGCTTTCTTT.

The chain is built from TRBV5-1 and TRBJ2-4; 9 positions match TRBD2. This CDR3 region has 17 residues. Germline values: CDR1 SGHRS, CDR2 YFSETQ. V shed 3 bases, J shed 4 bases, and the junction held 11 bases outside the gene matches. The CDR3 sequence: CASSWPSSGTIKNIQYF. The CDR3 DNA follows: TGCGCCAGCAGCTGGCCGTCTAGCGGGACTATAAAAAACATTCAGTACTTC.

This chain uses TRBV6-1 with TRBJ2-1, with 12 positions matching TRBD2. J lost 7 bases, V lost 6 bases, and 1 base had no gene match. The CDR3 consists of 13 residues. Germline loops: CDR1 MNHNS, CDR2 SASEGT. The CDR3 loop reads CASRTSGSNEQFF. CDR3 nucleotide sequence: TGTGCCAGCAGGACTAGCGGGAGTAATGAGCAGTTCTTC.

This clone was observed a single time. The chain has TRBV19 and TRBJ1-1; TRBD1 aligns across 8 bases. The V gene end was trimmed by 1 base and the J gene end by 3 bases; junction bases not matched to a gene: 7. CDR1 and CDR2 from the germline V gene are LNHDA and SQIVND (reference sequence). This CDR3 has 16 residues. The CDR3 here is CASSIGQGTFHTEAFF. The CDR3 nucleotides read TGTGCCAGTAGTATAGGACAGGGGACTTTTCACACTGAAGCTTTCTTT.

Here the CDR3 reads CASSTFWTGNTEAFF. As DNA, the CDR3 is TGTGCCAGTAGTACCTTCTGGACAGGGAACACTGAAGCTTTCTTT. The J gene is TRBJ1-1, the V gene TRBV19; 7 positions match TRBD1. Germline V gene lookup returns CDR1 LNHDA and CDR2 SQIVND (reference sequence). Germline trimming cut 4 bases from V and 1 base from J; bases unmatched to any gene: 6. This CDR3 is 15 amino acids long.

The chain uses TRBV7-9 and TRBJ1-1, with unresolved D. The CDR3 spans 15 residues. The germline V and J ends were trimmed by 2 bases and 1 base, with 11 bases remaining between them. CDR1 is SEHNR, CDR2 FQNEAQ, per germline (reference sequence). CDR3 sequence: CASSLSFRENTEAFF. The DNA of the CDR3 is TGTGCCAGCAGCTTATCGTTCCGAGAGAACACTGAAGCTTTCTTT.

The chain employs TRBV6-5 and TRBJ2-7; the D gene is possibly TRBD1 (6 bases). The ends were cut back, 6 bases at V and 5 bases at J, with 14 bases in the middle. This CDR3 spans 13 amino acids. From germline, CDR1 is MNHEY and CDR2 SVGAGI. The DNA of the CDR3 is TGTGCCAGCAGACTAACCAGGGGACACGAGCAGTACTTC. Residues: CASRLTRGHEQYF.

CDR3 residues: CASRNRSTYEQYF. The DNA for the CDR3 is TGTGCCAGCAGGAACAGGTCAACCTACGAGCAGTACTTC. V gene TRBV6-1 combines with J gene TRBJ2-7, with D perhaps matching TRBD1 (5 bases). This CDR3 has 13 residues. Looked up from germline, CDR1 is MNHNS and CDR2 is SASEGT. With 6 bases removed from V and 2 bases from J, the gap between germline ends came to 11 bases.